This T cell receptor (beta chain) was sequenced during a study of shared clonotypes between healthy human individuals. Findings and caveats of the study: Generation probability values for non-shared clonotypes were lower than those for clonotypes shared by all four donors.

Concerning this clone: Antigen: not known.

The CDR3 consists of 17 residues. The V gene's germline CDR1 is LNHDA and CDR2 SQIVND (reference sequence). Trimming removed 0 bases at V and 2 bases at J, with 14 bases between. Memory CD4+ cells were the fraction left after CD45RA+ naive selection. The data were produced by immunoSEQ multiplex PCR, yet TCRdb's version contains in-frame clones alone and is incomplete. The table lists millions of clones, more than 85% of them singletons, with roughly 0.36% in the top ten. The sample was naive CD4+ T cells from PBMCs. Subset given: CD45RA+ positively selected. This rearrangement joins TRBV19 to TRBJ1-5, with D perhaps matching TRBD1 (5 bases). This receptor was obtained from a man aged 18 to 29 in good health. Some clones in this sample may be carry-over from other donors' samples. CDR3 protein: CASSIDRPTARNQPQHF. CDR3 nucleotide sequence: TGTGCCAGTAGTATAGATCGCCCGACAGCCCGCAATCAGCCCCAGCATTTT.